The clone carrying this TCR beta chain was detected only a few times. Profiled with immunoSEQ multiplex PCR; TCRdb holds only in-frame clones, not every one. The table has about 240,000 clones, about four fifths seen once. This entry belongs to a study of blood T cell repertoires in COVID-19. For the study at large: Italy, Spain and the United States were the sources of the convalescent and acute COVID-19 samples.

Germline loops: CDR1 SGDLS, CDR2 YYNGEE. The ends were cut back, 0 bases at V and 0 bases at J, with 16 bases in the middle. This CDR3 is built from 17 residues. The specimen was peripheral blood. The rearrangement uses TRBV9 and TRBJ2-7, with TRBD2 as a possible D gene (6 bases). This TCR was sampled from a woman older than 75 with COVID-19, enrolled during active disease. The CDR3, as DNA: TGTGCCAGCAGCGTAGGCTACGGCGGGGACCTCTCCTACGAGCAGTACTTC. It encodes CASSVGYGGDLSYEQYF.